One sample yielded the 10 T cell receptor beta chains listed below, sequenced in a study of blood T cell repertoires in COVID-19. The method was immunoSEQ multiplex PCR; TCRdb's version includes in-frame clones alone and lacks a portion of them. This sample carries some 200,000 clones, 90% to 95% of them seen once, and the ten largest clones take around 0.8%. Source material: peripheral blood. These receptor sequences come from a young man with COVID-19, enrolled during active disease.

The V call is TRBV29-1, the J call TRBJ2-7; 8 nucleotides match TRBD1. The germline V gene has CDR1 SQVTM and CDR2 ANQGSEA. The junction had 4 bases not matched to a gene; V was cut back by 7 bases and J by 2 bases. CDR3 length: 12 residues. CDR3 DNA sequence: TGCAGCGCCCGACAGGGGCCCTACGAGCAGTACTTC. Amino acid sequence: CSARQGPYEQYF.

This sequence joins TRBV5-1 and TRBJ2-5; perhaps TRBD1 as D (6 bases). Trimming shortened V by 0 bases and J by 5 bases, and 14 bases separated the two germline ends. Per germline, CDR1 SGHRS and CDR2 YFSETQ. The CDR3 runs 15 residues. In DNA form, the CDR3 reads TGCGCCAGCAGCTTGGTGGTGGGGGCCGGGGAGACCCAGTACTTC. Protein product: CASSLVVGAGETQYF. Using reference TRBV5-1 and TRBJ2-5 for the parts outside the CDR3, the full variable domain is KAGVTQTPRYLIKTRGQQVTLSCSPISGHRSVSWYQQTPGQGLQFLFEYFSETQRNKGNFPGRFSGRQFSNSRSEMNVSTLELGDSALYLCASSLVVGAGETQYFGPGTRLLVL.

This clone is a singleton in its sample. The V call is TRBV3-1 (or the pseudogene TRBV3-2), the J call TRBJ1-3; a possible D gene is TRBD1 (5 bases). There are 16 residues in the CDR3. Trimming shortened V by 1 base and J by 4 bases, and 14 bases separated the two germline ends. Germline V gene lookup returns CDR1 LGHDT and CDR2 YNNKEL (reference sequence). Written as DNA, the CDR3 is TGTGCCAGCAGCCAAGGAACAGGTTACGGGGGAAACACCATATATTTT. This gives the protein CASSQGTGYGGNTIYF.

This chain's CDR3 is CASTTDINQPQHF. Written as DNA, the CDR3 is TGTGCCAGCACCACGGACATCAATCAGCCCCAGCATTTT. The chain employs TRBV28 and TRBJ1-5, with D perhaps TRBD1 (5 bases). Trimming cost V 7 bases and J 3 bases, with 10 bases left between them. In germline, CDR1 is MDHEN, CDR2 SYDVKM. The CDR3 length is 13 residues.

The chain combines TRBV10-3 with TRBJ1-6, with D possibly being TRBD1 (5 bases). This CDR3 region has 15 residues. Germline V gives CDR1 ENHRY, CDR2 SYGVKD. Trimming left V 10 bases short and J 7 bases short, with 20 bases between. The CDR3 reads CATSRERDLNSPLHF. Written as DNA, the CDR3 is TGTGCCACCTCCCGGGAGCGGGACCTAAATTCACCCCTCCACTTT.

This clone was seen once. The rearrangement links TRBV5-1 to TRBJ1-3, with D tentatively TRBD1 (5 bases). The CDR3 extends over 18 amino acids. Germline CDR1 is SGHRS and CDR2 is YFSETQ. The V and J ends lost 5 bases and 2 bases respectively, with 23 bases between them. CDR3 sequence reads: CASSITPGLTDTGNTIYF. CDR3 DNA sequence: TGCGCCAGCAGTATAACCCCGGGACTGACCGACACTGGAAACACCATATATTTT.

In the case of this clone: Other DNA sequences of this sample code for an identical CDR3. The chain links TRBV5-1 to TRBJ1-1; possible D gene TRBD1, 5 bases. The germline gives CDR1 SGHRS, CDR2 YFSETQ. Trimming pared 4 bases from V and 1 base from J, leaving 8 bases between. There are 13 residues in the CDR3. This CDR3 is CASSVTGNTEAFF. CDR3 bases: TGCGCCAGCAGCGTAACAGGGAACACTGAAGCTTTCTTT.

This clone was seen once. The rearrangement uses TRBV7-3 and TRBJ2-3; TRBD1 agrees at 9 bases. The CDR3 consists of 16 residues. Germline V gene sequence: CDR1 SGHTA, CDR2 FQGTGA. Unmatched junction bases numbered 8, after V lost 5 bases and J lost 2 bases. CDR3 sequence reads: CASSQRGTGNTDTQYF. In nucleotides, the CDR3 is TGTGCCAGCAGCCAAAGGGGGACAGGGAACACAGATACGCAGTATTTT. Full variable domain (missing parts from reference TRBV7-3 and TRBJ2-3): GAGVSQTPSNKVTEKGKYVELRCDPISGHTALYWYRQSLGQGPEFLIYFQGTGAADDSGLPNDRFFAVRPEGSVSTLKIQRTERGDSAVYLCASSQRGTGNTDTQYFGPGTRLTVL.

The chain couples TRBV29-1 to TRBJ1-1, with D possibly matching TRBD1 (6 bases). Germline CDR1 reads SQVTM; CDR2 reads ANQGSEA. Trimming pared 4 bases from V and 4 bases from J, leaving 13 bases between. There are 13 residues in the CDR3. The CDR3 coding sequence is TGCAGCGTTGGGTTGGACAGCGGCACTGAAGCTTTCTTT. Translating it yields CSVGLDSGTEAFF.

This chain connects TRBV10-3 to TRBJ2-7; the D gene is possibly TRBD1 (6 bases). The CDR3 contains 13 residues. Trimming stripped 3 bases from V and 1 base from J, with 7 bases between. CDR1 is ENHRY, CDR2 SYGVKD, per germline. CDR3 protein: CAISDGTSYEQYF. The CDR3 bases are TGTGCCATCAGTGACGGGACATCCTACGAGCAGTACTTC.